Following are 26 T cell receptor beta chains from one sample sequenced in a study of T cells in Graves' hyperthyroidism and ophthalmopathy. Using RNA transcripts as the source, TCR beta CDR3 regions were amplified. RT-PCR in the first round (using the HTBI primer set) targeted the TCR CDR3. Via MiXCR, TCRdb re-called the multiplex PCR reads, giving one row per CDR3 protein. The sample shows around 760,000 distinct CDR3 sequences, over 35% of them seen only once. Input material: blood. These receptors were obtained from a woman aged 40 to 50 with Graves' hyperthyroidism.

Worth noting for this clonotype: Being one base from a much bigger clone, this may be a read error. The gene calls are TRBV7-4 and TRBJ1-1; D remains unclear. This CDR3 contains 11 residues. Germline values: CDR1 SGHVT, CDR2 SQSDAQ. V was clipped by 5 bases and J by 4 bases, with 5 bases between them. The CDR3 loop is CASSHLTEAFF. Written as DNA, the CDR3 is TGTGCCAGCAGCCATCTCACTGAAGCTTTCTTT.

This sequence joins TRBV10-3 and TRBJ2-7; 8 bases fit TRBD2. Germline CDR1 ENHRY, CDR2 SYGVKD. The CDR3 covers 15 residues. With 0 bases clipped from V and 7 bases from J, the junction kept 8 bases outside the gene matches. The CDR3 coding sequence is TGTGCCATCAGTGAGTCGGCCGGGGGGGCGGGGGAGCAGTACTTC. Protein sequence: CAISESAGGAGEQYF.

This rearrangement joins TRBV3-1 to TRBJ1-6; D ambiguous. In germline, CDR1 is LGHDT, CDR2 YNNKEL (reference sequence). V lost 4 bases and J 7 bases, leaving 17 bases between the germline ends. The CDR3 is 16 amino acids. CDR3 bases: TGTGCCAGCAGCCCGCAGCTTCGTGCCAGAAATTCACCCCTCCACTTT. This gives the protein CASSPQLRARNSPLHF.

The chain links TRBV7-2 to TRBJ2-7; TRBD1 aligns across 10 bases. The V gene end was trimmed by 6 bases and the J gene end by 0 bases; junction bases not matched to a gene: 5. The germline V gene has CDR1 SGHTA and CDR2 FQGNSA. The CDR3 is 15 amino acids. CDR3 residues: CASSMTGGFSYEQYF. DNA of the CDR3: TGTGCCAGCAGTATGACAGGGGGCTTCTCCTACGAGCAGTACTTC.

This clonotype was seen only a few times. The gene calls are TRBV11-2 and TRBJ1-4; D remains ambiguous. V was cut by 5 bases and J by 7 bases, with 8 bases left in between. The germline CDR1 and CDR2 sequences are SGHAT and FQNNGV. The CDR3 loop spans 12 amino acids. This CDR3 reads CASSIFSEKLFF. CDR3 in DNA: TGTGCCAGCAGCATTTTTTCTGAAAAACTGTTTTTT.

This clonotype was counted only a few times. V gene TRBV6-5 combines with J gene TRBJ2-7; D remains ambiguous. Germline CDR1 and CDR2: MNHEY and SVGAGI. The V and J ends lost 5 bases and 2 bases respectively, with 19 bases between them. The CDR3 consists of 16 residues. CDR3 residues: CASSEAVFSGTYEQYF. The CDR3 DNA is TGTGCCAGCAGTGAAGCCGTTTTCTCGGGCACCTACGAGCAGTACTTC.

The chain is built from TRBV5-1 and TRBJ2-3; D may be TRBD1 (6 bases). This CDR3 has 13 amino acids. The germline V and J ends were trimmed by 3 bases and 8 bases, with 13 bases remaining between them. CDR1 SGHRS and CDR2 YFSETQ come from the germline V gene. CDR3 DNA: TGCGCCAGCAGCTCCGGACAGCGCGGTACGCAGTATTTT. Translating gives CASSSGQRGTQYF.

The chain has TRBV12-3 or TRBV12-4 and TRBJ1-5, with D unclear. V gave up 7 bases and J gave up 6 bases, with 19 bases separating them. The CDR3 is 15 residues long. The CDR3 region is CASTQRSGVGQPQHF. CDR3 DNA sequence: TGTGCCAGCACCCAAAGGTCCGGGGTGGGTCAGCCCCAGCATTTT.

This clonotype was seen at least ten times. This sequence joins TRBV13 and TRBJ1-2; 8 bases map to TRBD1. Germline V gene sequence: CDR1 PRHDT, CDR2 FYEKMQ (reference sequence). CDR3 size: 14 residues. V lost 6 bases and J lost 4; bases outside the gene matches: 7. The CDR3 coding sequence is TGTGCCAGCAGATCCACAGGGGGGATCTATGGCTACACCTTC. This sequence encodes CASRSTGGIYGYTF.

The gene calls are TRBV6-4 and TRBJ2-5, with D uncertain. The V gene lost 3 bases and the J gene lost 4 bases, with 12 bases spanning the gap. The CDR3 is 14 amino acids. Germline V CDR1 and CDR2: MRHNA, SNTAGT. The DNA for the CDR3 is TGTGCCAGCAGTGAGGACCCCCTGGGAGAGACCCAGTACTTC. Protein: CASSEDPLGETQYF.

The chain uses TRBV2 and TRBJ1-5, with a weak D call TRBD1 (6 bases). The CDR3 runs to 16 residues. With 3 bases removed from V and 0 bases from J, the gap between germline ends came to 12 bases. Germline V gene lookup returns CDR1 SNHLY and CDR2 FYNNEI. CDR3 DNA sequence: TGTGCCAGCAGTGATAAGGACAGATATAGCAATCAGCCCCAGCATTTT. It yields the protein CASSDKDRYSNQPQHF.

This clonotype was counted many times. This sequence joins TRBV7-2 and TRBJ2-5; D remains ambiguous. Per germline, CDR1 SGHTA and CDR2 FQGNSA. The CDR3 has 11 amino acids. V was cut by 5 bases and J by 5 bases, with 6 bases left in between. The CDR3: CASSPVETQYF. CDR3 coding DNA: TGTGCCAGCAGCCCCGTGGAGACCCAGTACTTC.

This clonotype has a handful of counts. The chain carries TRBV19 and TRBJ2-7; tentatively, D is TRBD1 (6 bases). The CDR3 is 15 residues long. Trimming removed 4 bases at V and 2 bases at J, with 15 bases between. The germline CDR1 and CDR2 sequences are LNHDA and SQIVND (reference sequence). CDR3 protein: CASSTGAGDTYEQYF. CDR3 in DNA: TGTGCCAGTAGTACCGGGGCAGGGGACACCTACGAGCAGTACTTC.

The V call is TRBV9, the J call TRBJ2-5; 9 nucleotides align to TRBD2. The CDR3 is made up of 16 amino acids. Germline V CDR1 and CDR2: SGDLS, YYNGEE. J was trimmed by 4 bases and V by 0 bases; bases with no gene match: 7. CDR3 bases: TGTGCCAGCAGCGTAGGAGCGGGAGGCACCGGAGAGACCCAGTACTTC. This codes for CASSVGAGGTGETQYF.

In its sample, this clonotype was seen many times. The J gene is TRBJ1-1, the V gene TRBV7-6; D possibly corresponds to TRBD1 (5 bases). This CDR3 has 13 amino acids. Trimming shortened V by 1 base and J by 6 bases, and 9 bases separated the two germline ends. Per the germline V gene, CDR1 is SGHVS and CDR2 is FNYEAQ. The CDR3 sequence: CASSLGGAPEAFF. The CDR3 DNA reads as TGTGCCAGCAGCTTAGGAGGGGCTCCTGAAGCTTTCTTT.

On this clonotype itself: A much larger clone differs by one base, so this may be a read error. The gene calls are TRBV12-3 or TRBV12-4 and TRBJ2-7, with 11 nucleotides matching TRBD1. V lost 5 bases and J lost 2; bases outside the gene matches: 5. This CDR3 has 15 residues. CDR3 protein: CASSNSGQGAYEQYF. CDR3 DNA sequence: TGTGCCAGCAGTAACTCGGGACAGGGGGCCTACGAGCAGTACTTC.

V gene TRBV19 combines with J gene TRBJ1-5, with D perhaps TRBD1 (6 bases). V was shortened by 8 bases and J by 0 bases, with 20 bases between the two germline ends. Germline-derived CDR1 and CDR2 are LNHDA and SQIVND (reference sequence). The length of the CDR3 is 17 residues. CDR3 sequence (DNA): TGTGCCAGTGGGGGACAAGGCGACTTTTATAGCAATCAGCCCCAGCATTTT. This codes for CASGGQGDFYSNQPQHF.

The rearrangement links TRBV29-1 to TRBJ1-2; D ambiguous. The CDR3 consists of 11 residues. From germline, CDR1 is SQVTM and CDR2 ANQGSEA. Between the trimmed V and J ends, which lost 8 bases and 8 bases, there was a span of 15 bases. The CDR3 nucleotides are TGCAGCTCCTTCCCAGATAGGGGCTACACCTTC. The encoded protein is CSSFPDRGYTF.

For this clonotype: Just one base apart from a much larger clone, this may be a read error. The rearrangement joins TRBV9 to TRBJ1-2; tentatively, D is TRBD1 (6 bases). The CDR3 sequence is 12 residues long. Germline V CDR1 and CDR2: SGDLS, YYNGEE. CDR3 in amino acids: CASSGTVEGCTF. The DNA for the CDR3 is TGTGCCAGCAGCGGGACAGTAGAGGGCTGCACCTTC.

This clonotype was picked up many times. The chain is built from TRBV29-1 and TRBJ1-5, with 9 positions matching TRBD1. Trimming cost V 5 bases and J 4 bases; bases outside gene matches: 3. Germline loops: CDR1 SQVTM, CDR2 ANQGSEA. The CDR3 consists of 13 residues. The CDR3 region is CSVLGTGNQPQHF. The CDR3 region has the DNA TGCAGCGTTCTAGGGACAGGGAATCAGCCCCAGCATTTT. The variable domain in full, completed from reference TRBV29-1 and TRBJ1-5, reads SAVISQKPSRDICQRGTSLTIQCQVDSQVTMMFWYRQQPGQSLTLIATANQGSEATYESGFVIDKFPISRPNLTFSTLTVSNMSPEDSSIYLCSVLGTGNQPQHFGDGTRLSIL.

At least ten counts were recorded for this clonotype. The CDR3 DNA reads TGTGCCAGCAGCTTAGTATTCGGCGGGCAGTACTTC. Its protein is CASSLVFGGQYF. The V call is TRBV7-2, the J call TRBJ2-7; no clear D gene. V lost 1 base and J 9 bases, leaving 10 bases between the germline ends. This CDR3 spans 12 amino acids. Germline V lookup: CDR1 SGHTA, CDR2 FQGNSA.

As to this clonotype: One end of the junction is discordant with germline, which a read error may explain. The V gene is TRBV7-2, the J gene TRBJ1-1, with 11 bases identical to TRBD1. The CDR3 has 17 residues. Germline loops: CDR1 SGHTA, CDR2 FQGNSA. The CDR3 DNA reads as TGCGCCAGCAGCTCCACCGGGACAGGGGGGTGGAACACTGAAGCTTTCTTT. Translation gives CASSSTGTGGWNTEAFF.

This clonotype was seen many times. The genes are TRBV29-1 and TRBJ1-4, with D unclear. The CDR3 loop spans 9 amino acids. V gave up 8 bases and J gave up 13 bases, with 11 bases separating them. CDR1 SQVTM and CDR2 ANQGSEA come from the germline V gene. In DNA form, the CDR3 reads TGCAGCCAGATACCGGGACTGTTTTTT. Protein sequence: CSQIPGLFF.

This clonotype was seen many times. The V gene is TRBV27, the J gene TRBJ1-1; the D is unclear. Between the trimmed V and J ends, which lost 3 bases and 5 bases, there was a span of 10 bases. Per the germline V gene, CDR1 is MNHEY and CDR2 is SMNVEV (reference sequence). The CDR3 runs to 13 residues. The CDR3 DNA reads as TGTGCCAGCAGTTTCGAGGTGAGGACTGAAGCTTTCTTT. This translates into CASSFEVRTEAFF.

Regarding this clonotype: One end of the junction does not line up with germline, which may come from a read error. Here the CDR3 DNA reads TGTGCCATCAGTGAGCCGGATACCCCAGGGAGGAACCCTGAAGCTTTCTTT. Its protein product is CAISEPDTPGRNPEAFF. The chain uses TRBV10-3 and TRBJ1-1; tentative D call: TRBD1 (5 bases). The V gene's germline CDR1 is ENHRY and CDR2 SYGVKD. This CDR3 region has 17 residues.

The chain uses TRBV7-2 and TRBJ1-6, with 9 bases identical to TRBD1. Trimming cost V 7 bases and J 6 bases; bases outside gene matches: 7. Germline V gene lookup returns CDR1 SGHTA and CDR2 FQGNSA. The CDR3 spans 15 residues. The CDR3 DNA reads as TGTGCCAGCAAGCGGGACAGGGCGCTTAATTCACCCCTCCACTTT. Translation gives CASKRDRALNSPLHF.